A selection of T cell receptor beta chains follows, all from one sample in a study of T cell responses to AZD1222 COVID-19 vaccine. The assay was immunoSEQ multiplex PCR, and TCRdb's table has in-frame clones only and misses some. The sample has about 130,000 clones, about 89% seen once; the top ten hold roughly a tenth. The specimen comprised peripheral blood, sampled 28 days after the second AZD1222 dose. The receptors stem from an adult who received the AZD1222 COVID-19 vaccine. Each CDR3 is given with its conserved first and last residue. D genes are given only for firm matches. Size tells how often a clone was seen (once, few, many) or the class of an expanded clone, and some rows leave it out.

d_call clone_size j_call v_call cdr3_aa cdr3_nt
TRBD1 . TRBJ2-4 TRBV6-5 CASRRTGKNIQYF TGTGCCAGCAGGCGGACAGGCAAAAACATTCAGTACTTC
. . TRBJ2-7 TRBV11-2 CASSLVGYEQYF TGTGCCAGCAGCTTAGTAGGCTACGAGCAGTACTTC
TRBD1 . TRBJ1-1 TRBV10-1 CASSDPGQGRTEAFF TGCGCCAGCAGTGACCCGGGACAGGGAAGGACTGAAGCTTTCTTT
. . TRBJ1-6 TRBV10-3 CAISDPSSYNSPLHF TGTGCCATCAGTGATCCTAGCTCCTATAATTCACCCCTCCACTTT
. . TRBJ1-3 TRBV10-2 CASTLGLGNTIYF TGCGCCAGCACTCTAGGGTTGGGAAACACCATATATTTT
TRBD1 . TRBJ1-2 TRBV7-9 CASSSTGAGRGYTF TGTGCCAGCAGCTCAACAGGGGCAGGCCGCGGCTACACCTTC
. . TRBJ1-5 TRBV7-2 CASSTRSGSGNQPQHF TGTGCCAGCAGTACCCGATCAGGGAGCGGCAATCAGCCCCAGCATTTT
. . TRBJ1-3 TRBV19 CASSPRGVGNTIYF TGTGCCAGTAGTCCCCGGGGGGTTGGAAACACCATATATTTT
. . TRBJ1-1 TRBV30 CAWSVVREKAEAFF TGTGCCTGGAGTGTTGTCAGGGAAAAAGCTGAAGCTTTCTTT
TRBD1 . TRBJ1-4 TRBV24-1 CATSDLSRGDEKLFF TGTGCCACCAGTGATTTGTCCAGGGGGGATGAAAAACTGTTTTTT
TRBD1 . TRBJ1-2 TRBV5-1 CASSFRTGDGVGGYTF TGCGCCAGCAGCTTCAGGACAGGGGACGGGGTAGGTGGCTACACCTTC
TRBD1 once TRBJ1-1 TRBV5-1 CASSLGGWDRGLNTEAFF TGCGCCAGCAGCTTGGGGGGCTGGGACAGGGGATTGAACACTGAAGCTTTCTTT
. . TRBJ1-1 TRBV24-1 CATSDPGQNLFF TGTGCCACCAGTGATCCCGGACAGAATCTGTTCTTT
. . TRBJ1-5 TRBV12-3/TRBV12-4 CASSFGANQPQHF TGTGCCAGCAGTTTCGGAGCTAATCAGCCCCAGCATTTT
. . TRBJ1-6 TRBV2 CASIGTPSSPLHF TGTGCCAGCATTGGGACTCCTTCCTCACCCCTCCACTTT
. . TRBJ2-1 TRBV5-1 CASSLTGDNEQFF TGCGCCAGCAGCTTGACCGGAGACAATGAGCAGTTCTTC
. . TRBJ1-1 TRBV7-8 CASSWTENTEAFF TGTGCCAGCAGCTGGACAGAGAACACTGAAGCTTTCTTT
. once TRBJ2-6 TRBV3-1/TRBV3-2 CASSQDGGGDAGANVLTF TGTGCCAGCAGCCAAGATGGGGGAGGAGATGCTGGGGCCAACGTCCTGACTTTC
. . TRBJ1-2 TRBV15 CATSRVGNYGYTF TGTGCCACCAGCAGAGTAGGGAACTATGGCTACACCTTC
TRBD1 . TRBJ2-1 TRBV5-1 CASSGLGQGHSYNEQFF TGCGCCAGCAGTGGTCTGGGACAGGGGCACTCCTACAATGAGCAGTTCTTC
TRBD1 . TRBJ1-5 TRBV2 CASSAGTGGGQPQHF TGTGCCAGCAGTGCGGGGACAGGGGGCGGTCAGCCCCAGCATTTT
. . TRBJ2-1 TRBV7-8 CASSLVSYNEQFF TGTGCCAGCAGCTTAGTTTCCTACAATGAGCAGTTCTTC
. . TRBJ2-6 TRBV4-1 CASSQGGSGANVLTF TGCGCCAGCAGCCAAGGAGGTTCTGGGGCCAACGTCCTGACTTTC
. . TRBJ1-2 TRBV6-5 CASSYGDGFYGYTF TGTGCCAGCAGTTACGGGGACGGATTCTATGGCTACACCTTC
. . TRBJ2-7 TRBV29-1 CSATGSSYEQYF TGCAGCGCCACCGGGAGCTCCTACGAGCAGTACTTC
TRBD1 . TRBJ1-1 TRBV4-2 CASSQPGQGAGENTEAFF TGTGCCAGCAGCCAGCCGGGACAGGGGGCCGGGGAGAACACTGAAGCTTTCTTT
. . TRBJ2-7 TRBV7-2 CASSLIGGPNSYEQYF TGTGCCAGCAGCTTAATCGGGGGCCCGAACTCCTACGAGCAGTACTTC
TRBD1 . TRBJ1-1 TRBV6-5 CASSSTGYGTEAFF TGTGCCAGCAGTTCGACAGGGTACGGGACTGAAGCTTTCTTT
. . TRBJ1-6 TRBV27 CASWEGVSSYNSPLHF TGTGCCAGCTGGGAGGGCGTGAGCTCCTATAATTCACCCCTCCACTTT
. . TRBJ1-4 TRBV7-2 CASSLRAANEKLFF TGTGCCAGCAGCTTAAGGGCGGCTAATGAAAAACTGTTTTTT
. few TRBJ1-5 TRBV24-1 CATSRGQDQPQHF TGTGCCACCAGTAGAGGTCAGGACCAGCCCCAGCATTTT
TRBD2 few TRBJ2-7 TRBV18 CASSPPASGRSYEQYF TGTGCCAGCTCACCACCAGCTAGCGGGCGGTCCTACGAGCAGTACTTC
. once TRBJ2-5 TRBV9 CASSVGAPGETQYF TGTGCCAGCAGCGTGGGGGCCCCCGGGGAGACCCAGTACTTC
. once TRBJ2-5 TRBV6-5 CASQTDQQETQYF TGTGCCAGCCAAACTGACCAACAAGAGACCCAGTACTTC
. once TRBJ1-5 TRBV5-8 CASSWGPGRDYQPQHF TGTGCCAGCAGCTGGGGGCCAGGCAGGGATTATCAGCCCCAGCATTTT
. . TRBJ1-3 TRBV7-9 CASSLAGRSGNTIYF TGTGCCAGCAGCCTGGCCGGACGCTCTGGAAACACCATATATTTT
. . TRBJ1-2 TRBV6-4 CASSEEDSMGYGYTF TGTGCCAGCAGTGAAGAAGACAGCATGGGCTATGGCTACACCTTC